These T cell receptor beta chains were read from a single sample in a study of tumor-infiltrating lymphocytes in oesophageal squamous cell carcinoma. Each CDR3 protein is one row after TCRdb ran MiXCR on the PCR reads. The sample consists of about 24,000 distinct CDR3 sequences, about two fifths of them appearing once. The sequenced sample consisted of esophageal tumor tissue. These receptors originate from a male donor with esophageal squamous cell carcinoma. Both conserved end residues are part of each CDR3. The order of the fields is V gene, J gene, D gene, clone size, CDR3 DNA, CDR3 protein. The D gene is left open where the match is weak. A row's size may be missing; if present it is once, few, many or a size class.

>TRBV7-2|TRBJ2-7|-|few
TGTGCCAGCAGCCCGCTTTATAACGAGCAGTACTTC
CASSPLYNEQYF
>TRBV7-4|TRBJ2-3|TRBD1|-
TGTGCCAGCAGCCTACAGGGGGCAAAGCGAGGTACGCAGTATTTT
CASSLQGAKRGTQYF
>TRBV9|TRBJ2-2|TRBD1|-
TGTGCCAGCAGCTTATCCGGGACAGGAAGCACCGGGGAGCTGTTTTTT
CASSLSGTGSTGELFF
>TRBV12-3/TRBV12-4|TRBJ2-3|-|-
TGTGCCAGCACCATGTCGGGTCGGATAGATACGCAGTATTTT
CASTMSGRIDTQYF
>TRBV7-6|TRBJ2-5|-|-
TGTGCTAGCAGCTTAGGGTCCGGACGGGAGACCCAGTACTTC
CASSLGSGRETQYF
>TRBV7-8|TRBJ2-7|-|medium-sized
TGTGCCAGCAGCTTATCGACAGGAAATCCCGAGCAGTACTTC
CASSLSTGNPEQYF
>TRBV7-2|TRBJ2-3|-|few
TGTGCCAGCAGCTCATTCACAGATACGCAGTATTTT
CASSSFTDTQYF
>TRBV7-9|TRBJ1-2|TRBD1|many
TGTGCCAGCAGCTTGGGACAGGGGAGTGGCTACACCTTC
CASSLGQGSGYTF
>TRBV12-5|TRBJ2-1|-|-
TGTGCTAGTGGTTCCGCCTTAGCGGACCGGGTCTCCTACAATGAGCAGTTCTTC
CASGSALADRVSYNEQFF
>TRBV6-1|TRBJ2-1|-|many
TGTGCCAGCACCAAGGGGTCCGGGACGGACCACAATGAGCAGTTCTTC
CASTKGSGTDHNEQFF
>TRBV7-2|TRBJ2-3|TRBD1|medium-sized
TGTGCCAGCAGCACGACAGGGAGCACAGATACGCAGTATTTT
CASSTTGSTDTQYF
>TRBV7-4|TRBJ1-4|-|-
TGTGCCAGCAGCCAAGCCGGTTCAACTAATGAAAAACTGTTTTTT
CASSQAGSTNEKLFF
>TRBV11-2|TRBJ2-3|TRBD2|-
TGTGCCAGCAGCCCCGGGAGAGCGGGAGGATGGGGAGATACGCAGTATTTT
CASSPGRAGGWGDTQYF
>TRBV7-6|TRBJ2-1|TRBD2|-
TGTGCCAGCAGCTCGAGACTAGCGGGAGGCGTCGACGAGCAGTTCTTC
CASSSRLAGGVDEQFF
>TRBV7-2|TRBJ2-6|-|many
-
CASSLARDSGRWLHLRF
>TRBV6-1|TRBJ1-1|-|many
TGTGCCAGCAGCAACAGGTGGACCATGCGCGCTGAAGCTTTCTTT
CASSNRWTMRAEAFF
>TRBV12-3/TRBV12-4|TRBJ1-3|-|many
TGTGCCAGCAGTTTAGTTAAGGGAAACACCATATATTTT
CASSLVKGNTIYF
>TRBV7-3|TRBJ1-1|-|-
TGTGCCAGCAGCTCCAACAGGAACACTGAAGCTTTCTTT
CASSSNRNTEAFF
>TRBV24-1|TRBJ2-3|-|-
TGTGCCACCAGTGATCGGGCGGGCACAGATACGCAGTATTTT
CATSDRAGTDTQYF